A single count supports the clone carrying this T cell receptor beta chain. Germline CDR1 DFQATT, CDR2 SNEGSKA (reference sequence). Trimming took off 3 bases at V and 6 bases at J, with 18 bases between the two ends. This CDR3 has 15 residues. The source of the sample is a study of blood T cell repertoires in COVID-19. Clinical history as reported by participants underpinned cohort assignment. A PCR-confirmed or clinician-diagnosed COVID-19 case had contacted exposed participants within 2 weeks of entry. Measured with immunoSEQ multiplex PCR; TCRdb has only the in-frame clones, and not every one. The data show more than 300,000 clones, with roughly nine tenths seen just once and about 4.2% held by the top ten.

The sample comprised PBMCs or T cells enriched from blood (not recorded which). V and J are TRBV20-1 and TRBJ1-5; tentative D call: TRBD1 (5 bases). The receptor comes from a woman in her thirties who had been exposed to COVID-19. CDR3 nucleotide sequence: TGCAGTGCTAGTTTTCTGGGGCGCAGGGTTCAGCCCCAGCATTTT. Protein sequence: CSASFLGRRVQPQHF.